This TCR beta chain was captured by sequencing in a study of blood T cell repertoires in COVID-19. Some clones are missing from TCRdb's copy, which holds only in-frame ones; the method was immunoSEQ multiplex PCR. The table has almost 200,000 clones, about 89% seen once. Losses at the gene ends were 0 bases for V and 2 bases for J; bases not matched to a gene: 4. This CDR3 is built from 15 residues. Germline values: CDR1 MGHRA, CDR2 YSYEKL. The material sequenced was PBMCs or T cells enriched from blood (not recorded which). The chain recombines TRBV4-1 with TRBJ2-7, with 7 bases lining up with TRBD1. This TCR was recovered from a woman under 30 who had recovered from COVID-19. The chain's CDR3 is CASSQDAGTAYEQYF. For the CDR3, the DNA is TGCGCCAGCAGCCAAGATGCCGGGACAGCCTACGAGCAGTACTTC.